This T cell receptor beta chain came from a study of cytomegalovirus exposure and HLA in healthy donors. The study ran its PCR with 60 Vbeta and 13 Jbeta primers. As handled by the study authors: Later, an analysis found roughly 80 million unique TCR beta chains, and around 10 million of these were shared. This table comes from immunoSEQ multiplex PCR, and its TCRdb copy is limited to in-frame clones, with some not included. For V, J and clone size, that table is used; D and trimming come from the DNA. The sample lists over 150,000 clones; 60% to 80% were seen once. Regarding the study as a whole: By HLA locus, TCR association rates varied in a later analysis, with DRB1 showing the most and HLA-C the fewest. TCR beta sequences reportedly predicted most subjects' HLA-A and HLA-B alleles accurately.

Remarks on this clone: The antigen remains undetermined.

The sequence was collected from a woman aged 50 to 60 in good health and CMV-seropositive. Sequencing input: PBMCs.

The CDR3 loop reads CASSAYQGGNYEQYF. The CDR3 DNA reads TGTGCCAGCAGTGCGTACCAGGGAGGCAACTACGAGCAGTACTTC. J is TRBJ2-7 and V is TRBV2; possibly TRBD2 for D (6 bases). The germline V and J ends were trimmed by 4 bases and 3 bases, with 16 bases remaining between them. The CDR3 covers 15 residues. The V gene's germline CDR1 is SNHLY and CDR2 FYNNEI.